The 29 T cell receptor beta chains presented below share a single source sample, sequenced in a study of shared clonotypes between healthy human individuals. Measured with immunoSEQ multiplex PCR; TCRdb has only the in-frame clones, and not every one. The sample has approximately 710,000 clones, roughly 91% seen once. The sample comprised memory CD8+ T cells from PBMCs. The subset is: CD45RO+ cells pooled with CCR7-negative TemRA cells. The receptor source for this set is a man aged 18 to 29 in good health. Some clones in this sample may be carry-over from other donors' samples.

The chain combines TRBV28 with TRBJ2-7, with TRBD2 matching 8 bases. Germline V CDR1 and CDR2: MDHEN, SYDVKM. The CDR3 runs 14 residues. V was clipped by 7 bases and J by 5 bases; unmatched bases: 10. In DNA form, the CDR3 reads TGTGCCAGCATTCCCGCGGGAGGATCGCACGAGCAGTACTTC. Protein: CASIPAGGSHEQYF.

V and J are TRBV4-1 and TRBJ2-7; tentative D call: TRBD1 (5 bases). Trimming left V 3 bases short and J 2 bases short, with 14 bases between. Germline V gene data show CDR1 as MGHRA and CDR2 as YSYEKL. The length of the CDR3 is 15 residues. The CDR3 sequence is CASSQQGQGTYEQYF. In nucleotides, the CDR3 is TGCGCCAGCAGCCAGCAAGGCCAGGGCACCTACGAGCAGTACTTC.

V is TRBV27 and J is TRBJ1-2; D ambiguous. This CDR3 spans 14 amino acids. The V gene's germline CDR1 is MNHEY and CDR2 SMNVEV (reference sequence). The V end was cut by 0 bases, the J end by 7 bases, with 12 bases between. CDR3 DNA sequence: TGTGCCAGCAGTTTATCGTCAGGTACTGGTGGCTACACCTTC. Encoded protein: CASSLSSGTGGYTF.

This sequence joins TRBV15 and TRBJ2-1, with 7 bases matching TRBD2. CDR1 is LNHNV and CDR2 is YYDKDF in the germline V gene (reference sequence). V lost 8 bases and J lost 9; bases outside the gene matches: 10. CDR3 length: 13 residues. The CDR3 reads CATGLDGFREQFF. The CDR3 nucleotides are TGTGCCACCGGACTAGATGGATTCCGTGAGCAGTTCTTC.

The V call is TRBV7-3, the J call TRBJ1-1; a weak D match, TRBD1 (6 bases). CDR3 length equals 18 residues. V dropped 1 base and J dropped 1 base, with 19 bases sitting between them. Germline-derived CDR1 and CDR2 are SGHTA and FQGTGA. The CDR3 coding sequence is TGTGCCAGCAGCTTAAGACAGGTGCTTGGGCAGGGGAACACTGAAGCTTTCTTT. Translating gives CASSLRQVLGQGNTEAFF. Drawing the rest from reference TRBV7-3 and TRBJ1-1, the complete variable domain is GAGVSQTPSNKVTEKGKYVELRCDPISGHTALYWYRQSLGQGPEFLIYFQGTGAADDSGLPNDRFFAVRPEGSVSTLKIQRTERGDSAVYLCASSLRQVLGQGNTEAFFGQGTRLTVV.

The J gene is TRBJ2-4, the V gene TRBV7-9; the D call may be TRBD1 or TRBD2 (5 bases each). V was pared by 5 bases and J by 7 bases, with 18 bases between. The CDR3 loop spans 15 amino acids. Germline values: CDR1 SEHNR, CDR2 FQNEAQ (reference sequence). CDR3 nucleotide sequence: TGTGCCAGCAGCAACACAGGTTTTTGGGGGAACATTCAGTACTTC. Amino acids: CASSNTGFWGNIQYF. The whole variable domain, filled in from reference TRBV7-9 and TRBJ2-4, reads DTGVSQNPRHKITKRGQNVTFRCDPISEHNRLYWYRQTLGQGPEFLTYFQNEAQLEKSRLLSDRFSAERPKGSFSTLEIQRTEQGDSAMYLCASSNTGFWGNIQYFGAGTRLSVL.

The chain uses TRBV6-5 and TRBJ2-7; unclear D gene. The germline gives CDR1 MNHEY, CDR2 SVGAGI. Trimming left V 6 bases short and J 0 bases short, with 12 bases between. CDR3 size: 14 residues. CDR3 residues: CASRDSQSSYEQYF. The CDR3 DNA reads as TGTGCCAGCAGAGACTCCCAGAGCTCCTACGAGCAGTACTTC.

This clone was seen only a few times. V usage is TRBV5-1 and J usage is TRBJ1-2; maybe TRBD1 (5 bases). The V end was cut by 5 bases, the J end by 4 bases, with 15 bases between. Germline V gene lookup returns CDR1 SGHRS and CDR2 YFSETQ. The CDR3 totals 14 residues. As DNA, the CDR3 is TGCGCCAGCAGACTCGAGGGGTTAGGCTATGGCTACACCTTC. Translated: CASRLEGLGYGYTF.

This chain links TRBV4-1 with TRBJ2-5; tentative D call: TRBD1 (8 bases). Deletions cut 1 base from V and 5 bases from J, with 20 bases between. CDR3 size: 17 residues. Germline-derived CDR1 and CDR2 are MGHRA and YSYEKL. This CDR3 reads CASSQVQPDREGETQYF. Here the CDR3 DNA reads TGCGCCAGCAGCCAAGTCCAACCGGACAGGGAGGGGGAGACCCAGTACTTC.

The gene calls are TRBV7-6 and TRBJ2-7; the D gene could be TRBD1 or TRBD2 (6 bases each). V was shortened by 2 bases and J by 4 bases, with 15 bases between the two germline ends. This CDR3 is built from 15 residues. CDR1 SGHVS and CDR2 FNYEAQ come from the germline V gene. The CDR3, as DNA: TGTGCCAGCAGCTTATCCCAGGGGACTCGGTACGAGCAGTACTTC. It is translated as CASSLSQGTRYEQYF.

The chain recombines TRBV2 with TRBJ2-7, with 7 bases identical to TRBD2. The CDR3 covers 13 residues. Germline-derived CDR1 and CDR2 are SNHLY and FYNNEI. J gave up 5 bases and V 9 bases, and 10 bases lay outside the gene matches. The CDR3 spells CARPGLDLNEQYF. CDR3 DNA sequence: TGTGCCAGACCCGGACTAGATCTGAACGAGCAGTACTTC.

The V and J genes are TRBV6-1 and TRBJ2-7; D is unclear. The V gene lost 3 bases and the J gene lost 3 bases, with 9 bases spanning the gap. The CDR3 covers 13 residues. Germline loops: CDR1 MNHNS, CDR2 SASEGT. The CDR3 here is CASSDVRYYEQYF. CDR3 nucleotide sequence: TGTGCCAGCAGTGATGTAAGATACTACGAGCAGTACTTC.

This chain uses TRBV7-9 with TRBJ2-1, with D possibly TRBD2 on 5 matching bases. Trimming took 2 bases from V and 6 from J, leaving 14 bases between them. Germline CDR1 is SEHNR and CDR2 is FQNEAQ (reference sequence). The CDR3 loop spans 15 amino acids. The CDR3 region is CASSLPGIELNEQFF. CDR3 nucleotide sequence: TGTGCCAGCAGCTTACCCGGGATTGAACTCAATGAGCAGTTCTTC.

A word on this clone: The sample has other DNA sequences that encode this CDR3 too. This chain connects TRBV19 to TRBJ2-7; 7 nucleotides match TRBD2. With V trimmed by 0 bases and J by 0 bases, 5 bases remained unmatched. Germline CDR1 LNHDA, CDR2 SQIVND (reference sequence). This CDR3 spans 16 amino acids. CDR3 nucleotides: TGTGCCAGTAGTATAGATGGAGCGGGAAACTCCTACGAGCAGTACTTC. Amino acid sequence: CASSIDGAGNSYEQYF.

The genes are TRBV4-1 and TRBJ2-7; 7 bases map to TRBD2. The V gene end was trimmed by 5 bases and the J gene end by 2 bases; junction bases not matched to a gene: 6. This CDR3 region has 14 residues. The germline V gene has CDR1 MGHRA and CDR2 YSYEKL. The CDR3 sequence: CASSSGEGTYEQYF. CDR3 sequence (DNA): TGCGCCAGCAGCAGCGGGGAGGGGACCTACGAGCAGTACTTC.

CDR3 in amino acids: CASSLRANQETQYF. The CDR3 nucleotides read TGTGCCAGCAGCTTGAGGGCCAACCAAGAGACCCAGTACTTC. The chain employs TRBV7-9 and TRBJ2-5; D is perhaps TRBD2 (5 bases). Germline CDR1 reads SEHNR; CDR2 reads FQNEAQ (reference sequence). The CDR3 runs to 14 residues. Trimming shortened V by 3 bases and J by 0 bases, and 8 bases separated the two germline ends.

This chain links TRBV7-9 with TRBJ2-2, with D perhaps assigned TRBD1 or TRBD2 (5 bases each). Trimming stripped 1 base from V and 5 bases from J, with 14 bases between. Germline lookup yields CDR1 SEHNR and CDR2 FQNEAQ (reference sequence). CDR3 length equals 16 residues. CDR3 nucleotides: TGTGCCAGCAGCTTAGTCCTGGGACGACAGACCGGGGAGCTGTTTTTT. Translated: CASSLVLGRQTGELFF.

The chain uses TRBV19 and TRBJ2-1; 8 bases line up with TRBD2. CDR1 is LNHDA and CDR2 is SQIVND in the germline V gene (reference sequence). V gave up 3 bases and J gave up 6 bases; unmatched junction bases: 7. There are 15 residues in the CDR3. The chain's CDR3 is CASSIFSGSGNEQFF. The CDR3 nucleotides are TGTGCCAGTAGTATTTTCAGCGGGAGCGGCAATGAGCAGTTCTTC.

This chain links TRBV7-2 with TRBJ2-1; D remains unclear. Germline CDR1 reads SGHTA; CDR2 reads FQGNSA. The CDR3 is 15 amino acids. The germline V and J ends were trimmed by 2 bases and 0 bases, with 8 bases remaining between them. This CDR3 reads CASSLLSSSYNEQFF. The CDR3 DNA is TGTGCCAGCAGCTTACTCTCGAGCTCCTACAATGAGCAGTTCTTC. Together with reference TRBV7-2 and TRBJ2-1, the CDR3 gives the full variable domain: GAGVSQSPSNKVTEKGKDVELRCDPISGHTALYWYRQSLGQGLEFLIYFQGNSAPDKSGLPSDRFSAERTGGSVSTLTIQRTQQEDSAVYLCASSLLSSSYNEQFFGPGTRLTVL.

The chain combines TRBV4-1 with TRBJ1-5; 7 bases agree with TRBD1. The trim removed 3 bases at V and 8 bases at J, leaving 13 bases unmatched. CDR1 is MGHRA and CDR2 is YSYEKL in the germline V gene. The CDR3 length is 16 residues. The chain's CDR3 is CASSQRDRVKGKPQHF. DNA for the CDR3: TGCGCCAGCAGCCAGCGCGACAGGGTTAAGGGAAAGCCCCAGCATTTT.

CDR3 bases: TGTGCCAGTAGTCCAGCGGGAGGGCTCCTCGGTAGCTCCTACGAGCAGTACTTC. Encoded protein: CASSPAGGLLGSSYEQYF. This chain connects TRBV19 to TRBJ2-7; 10 nucleotides agree with TRBD2. Germline loops: CDR1 LNHDA, CDR2 SQIVND (reference sequence). This CDR3 has 18 residues. V shed 5 bases, J shed 0 bases, and the junction held 13 bases outside the gene matches.

The CDR3 sequence is CASSFVGAVPYGYTF. CDR3 sequence (DNA): TGTGCCAGCAGTTTCGTGGGGGCTGTCCCCTATGGCTACACCTTC. This chain links TRBV27 with TRBJ1-2; D possibly corresponds to TRBD1 (6 bases). Germline V gene sequence: CDR1 MNHEY, CDR2 SMNVEV (reference sequence). This CDR3 comprises 15 residues. Between the trimmed V and J ends, which lost 3 bases and 4 bases, there was a span of 15 bases.

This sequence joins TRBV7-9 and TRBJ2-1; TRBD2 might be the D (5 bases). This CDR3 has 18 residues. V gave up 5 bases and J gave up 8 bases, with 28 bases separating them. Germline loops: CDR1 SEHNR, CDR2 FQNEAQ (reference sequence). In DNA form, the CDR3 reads TGTGCCAGCAGCCGCTTGGCGAGGCTCCCGTTCAGCGGCGATGAGCAGTTCTTC. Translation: CASSRLARLPFSGDEQFF.

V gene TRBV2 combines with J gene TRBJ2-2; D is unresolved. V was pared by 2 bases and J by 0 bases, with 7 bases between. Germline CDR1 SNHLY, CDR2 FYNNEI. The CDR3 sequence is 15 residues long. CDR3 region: CASSEWRTNTGELFF. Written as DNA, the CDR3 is TGTGCCAGCAGTGAATGGAGAACGAACACCGGGGAGCTGTTTTTT. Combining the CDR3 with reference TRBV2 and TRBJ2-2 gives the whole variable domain EPEVTQTPSHQVTQMGQEVILRCVPISNHLYFYWYRQILGQKVEFLVSFYNNEISEKSEIFDDQFSVERPDGSNFTLKIRSTKLEDSAMYFCASSEWRTNTGELFFGEGSRLTVL.

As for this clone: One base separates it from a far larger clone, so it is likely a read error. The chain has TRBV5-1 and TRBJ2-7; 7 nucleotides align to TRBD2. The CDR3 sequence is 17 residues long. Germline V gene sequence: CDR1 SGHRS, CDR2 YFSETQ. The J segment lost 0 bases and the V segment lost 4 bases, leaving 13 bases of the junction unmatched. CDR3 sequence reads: CASSGSTTSDSSYEQYF. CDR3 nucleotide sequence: TGCGCCAGCAGCGGATCGACAACTAGCGATAGCTCCTACGAGCAGTACTTC.

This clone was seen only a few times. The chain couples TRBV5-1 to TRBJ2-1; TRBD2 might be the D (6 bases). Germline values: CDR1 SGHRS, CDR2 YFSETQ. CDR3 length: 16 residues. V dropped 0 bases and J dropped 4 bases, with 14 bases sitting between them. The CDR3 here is CASSLAYGRGYNEQFF. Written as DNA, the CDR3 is TGCGCCAGCAGCTTGGCATACGGGAGAGGGTACAATGAGCAGTTCTTC.

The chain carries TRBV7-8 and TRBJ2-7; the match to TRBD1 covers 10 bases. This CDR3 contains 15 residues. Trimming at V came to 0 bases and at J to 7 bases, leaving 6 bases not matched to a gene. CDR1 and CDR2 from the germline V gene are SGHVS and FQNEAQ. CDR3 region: CASSLAVTGGREQYF. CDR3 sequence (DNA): TGTGCCAGCAGCTTAGCGGTGACAGGGGGCCGGGAGCAGTACTTC.

The CDR3 nucleotides are TGTGCCAGCAGCTTAGCGTTAACCTATGGCTACACCTTC. Translating gives CASSLALTYGYTF. The rearrangement links TRBV7-9 to TRBJ1-2; unclear D gene. The CDR3 consists of 13 residues. V shed 0 bases and J shed 4 bases, with 6 bases lying between them. CDR1 SEHNR and CDR2 FQNEAQ come from the germline V gene (reference sequence). Full variable domain (rest looked up from reference TRBV7-9 and TRBJ1-2): DTGVSQNPRHKITKRGQNVTFRCDPISEHNRLYWYRQTLGQGPEFLTYFQNEAQLEKSRLLSDRFSAERPKGSFSTLEIQRTEQGDSAMYLCASSLALTYGYTFGSGTRLTVV.

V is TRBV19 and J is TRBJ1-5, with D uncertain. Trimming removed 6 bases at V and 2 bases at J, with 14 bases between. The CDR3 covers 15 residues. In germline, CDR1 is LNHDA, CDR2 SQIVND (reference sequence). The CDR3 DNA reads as TGTGCCAGTAGGTCGAGAGTGGAGGGCAATCAGCCCCAGCATTTT. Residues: CASRSRVEGNQPQHF. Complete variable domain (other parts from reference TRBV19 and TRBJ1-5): DGGITQSPKYLFRKEGQNVTLSCEQNLNHDAMYWYRQDPGQGLRLIYYSQIVNDFQKGDIAEGYSVSREKKESFPLTVTSAQKNPTAFYLCASRSRVEGNQPQHFGDGTRLSIL.